This T cell receptor beta chain was sequenced for a study of blood T cell repertoires in COVID-19. Whole-study context: Acute-phase and convalescent COVID-19 samples originated in the United States, Italy and Spain. T cells, B-cell-depleted T cells, or PBMCs provided the cDNA or gDNA that served as material.

This clone is medium-sized within its sample. Sequencing was performed with immunoSEQ multiplex PCR; in TCRdb, only in-frame clones are kept and a portion is missing. The table lists 36,000 or so clones, 88% of them singletons. This CDR3 has 14 residues. Germline V gives CDR1 SGHVS, CDR2 FQNEAQ. V gave up 4 bases and J gave up 3 bases, with 13 bases separating them. The chain employs TRBV7-8 and TRBJ2-7; D might be TRBD2 (5 bases). This TCR was sampled from a woman aged 70-85 years with active COVID-19. Sequencing was done on a sample of peripheral blood. CDR3 sequence: CASSSLLRDYEQYF. The CDR3 DNA reads TGTGCCAGCAGCTCCCTTCTTCGGGACTACGAGCAGTACTTC.